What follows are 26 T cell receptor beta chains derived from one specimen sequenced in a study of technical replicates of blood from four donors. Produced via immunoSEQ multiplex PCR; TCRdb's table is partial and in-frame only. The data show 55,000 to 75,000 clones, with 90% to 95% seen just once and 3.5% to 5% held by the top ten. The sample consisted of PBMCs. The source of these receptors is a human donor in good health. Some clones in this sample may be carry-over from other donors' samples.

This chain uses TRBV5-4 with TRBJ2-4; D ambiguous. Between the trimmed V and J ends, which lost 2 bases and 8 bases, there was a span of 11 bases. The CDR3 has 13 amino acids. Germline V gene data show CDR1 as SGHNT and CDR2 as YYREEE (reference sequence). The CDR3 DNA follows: TGTGCCAGCAGCTTCCCAACTTCTGACATTCAGTACTTC. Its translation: CASSFPTSDIQYF.

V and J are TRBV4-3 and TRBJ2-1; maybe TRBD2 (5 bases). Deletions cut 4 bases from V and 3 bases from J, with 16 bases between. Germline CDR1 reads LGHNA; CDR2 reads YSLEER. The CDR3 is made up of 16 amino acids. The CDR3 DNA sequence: TGCGCCAGCAGCCCGGCCGTGGGCGGAGGCTACAATGAGCAGTTCTTC. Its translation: CASSPAVGGGYNEQFF.

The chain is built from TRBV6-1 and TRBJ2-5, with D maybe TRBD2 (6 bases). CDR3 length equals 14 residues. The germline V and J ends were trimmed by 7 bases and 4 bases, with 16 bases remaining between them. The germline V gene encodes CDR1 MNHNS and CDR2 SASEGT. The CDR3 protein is CASKPGEVGETQYF. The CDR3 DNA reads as TGTGCCAGCAAACCGGGGGAAGTGGGAGAGACCCAGTACTTC.

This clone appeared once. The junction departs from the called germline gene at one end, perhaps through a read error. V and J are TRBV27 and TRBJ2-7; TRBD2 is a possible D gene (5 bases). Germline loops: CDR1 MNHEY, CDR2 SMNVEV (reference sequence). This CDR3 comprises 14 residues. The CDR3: CASSLVPSSNEQYF. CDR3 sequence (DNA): TGTGCCAGCAGTTTAGTGCCTAGCTCCAACGAGCAGTACTTC.

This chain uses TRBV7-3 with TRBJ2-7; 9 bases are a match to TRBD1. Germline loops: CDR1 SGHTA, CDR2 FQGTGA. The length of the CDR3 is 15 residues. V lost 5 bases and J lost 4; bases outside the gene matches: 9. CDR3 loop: CASSLGGTGFYEQYF. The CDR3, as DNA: TGTGCCAGCAGCCTCGGGGGGACAGGGTTTTACGAGCAGTACTTC.

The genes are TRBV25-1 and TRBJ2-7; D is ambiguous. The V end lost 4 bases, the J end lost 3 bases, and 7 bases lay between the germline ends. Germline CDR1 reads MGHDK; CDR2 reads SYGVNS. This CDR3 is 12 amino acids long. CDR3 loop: CASSAGLYEQYF. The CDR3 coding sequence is TGTGCCAGCAGTGCAGGCCTCTACGAGCAGTACTTC.

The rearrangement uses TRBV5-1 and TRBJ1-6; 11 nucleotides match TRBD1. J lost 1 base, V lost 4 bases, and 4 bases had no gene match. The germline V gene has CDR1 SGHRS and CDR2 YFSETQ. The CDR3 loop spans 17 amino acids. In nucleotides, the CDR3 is TGCGCCAGCAGCGGCGGACAGGGGGCTTCCTATAATTCACCCCTCCACTTT. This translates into CASSGGQGASYNSPLHF. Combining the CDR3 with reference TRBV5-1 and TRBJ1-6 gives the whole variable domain KAGVTQTPRYLIKTRGQQVTLSCSPISGHRSVSWYQQTPGQGLQFLFEYFSETQRNKGNFPGRFSGRQFSNSRSEMNVSTLELGDSALYLCASSGGQGASYNSPLHFGNGTRLTVT.

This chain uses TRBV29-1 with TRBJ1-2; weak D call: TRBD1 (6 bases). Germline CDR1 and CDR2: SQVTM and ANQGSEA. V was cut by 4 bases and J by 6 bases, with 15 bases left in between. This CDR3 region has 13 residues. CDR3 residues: CSVVGQGMHGYTF. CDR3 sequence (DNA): TGCAGCGTTGTGGGGCAGGGGATGCATGGCTACACCTTC.

CDR3 in DNA: TGTGCCAGCAGCCCTCGGTCTCGATACGAGCAGTACTTC. This gives the protein CASSPRSRYEQYF. The genes are TRBV7-8 and TRBJ2-7, with D uncertain. V was pared by 5 bases and J by 4 bases, with 12 bases between. The CDR3 consists of 13 residues. Looked up from germline, CDR1 is SGHVS and CDR2 is FQNEAQ.

The chain's CDR3 is CASSPSTHEQYF. The DNA for the CDR3 is TGTGCCAGCAGCCCGTCTACCCACGAGCAGTACTTC. V gene TRBV7-2 combines with J gene TRBJ2-7; no reliable D call. Germline CDR1 and CDR2: SGHTA and FQGNSA. V shed 5 bases and J shed 5 bases, with 10 bases lying between them. There are 12 residues in the CDR3.

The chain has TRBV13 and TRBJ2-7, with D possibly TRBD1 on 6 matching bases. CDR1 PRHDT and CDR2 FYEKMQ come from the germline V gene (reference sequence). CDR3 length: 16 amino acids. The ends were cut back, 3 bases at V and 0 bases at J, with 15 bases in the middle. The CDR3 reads CASSLQTGLSSYEQYF. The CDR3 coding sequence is TGTGCCAGCAGCTTGCAGACAGGTTTAAGCTCCTACGAGCAGTACTTC.

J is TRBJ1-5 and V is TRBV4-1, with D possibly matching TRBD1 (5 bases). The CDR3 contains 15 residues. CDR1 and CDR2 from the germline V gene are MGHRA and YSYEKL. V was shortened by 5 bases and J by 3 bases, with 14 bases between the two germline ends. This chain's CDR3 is CASSSEQGPNQPQHF. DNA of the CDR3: TGCGCCAGCAGCTCAGAGCAGGGTCCCAATCAGCCCCAGCATTTT.

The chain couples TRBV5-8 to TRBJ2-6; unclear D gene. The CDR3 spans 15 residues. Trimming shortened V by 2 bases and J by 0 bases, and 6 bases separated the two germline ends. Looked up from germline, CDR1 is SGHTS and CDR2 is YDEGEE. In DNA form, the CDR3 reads TGTGCCAGCAGCTTTAGGAGCTCTGGGGCCAACGTCCTGACTTTC. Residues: CASSFRSSGANVLTF. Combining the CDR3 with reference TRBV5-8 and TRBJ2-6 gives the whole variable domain EAGVTQSPTHLIKTRGQQATLRCSPISGHTSVYWYQQALGLGLQFLLWYDEGEERNRGNFPPRFSGRQFPNYSSELNVNALELEDSALYLCASSFRSSGANVLTFGAGSRLTVL.

The CDR3 bases are TGTGCCCCCGTCAGGGACAAATGGAGCTTAGGGCCCTACGAGCAGTACTTC. Translation gives CAPVRDKWSLGPYEQYF. The chain couples TRBV10-3 to TRBJ2-7; possible D gene TRBD1, 6 bases. CDR1 and CDR2 (germline): ENHRY, SYGVKD. Trimming shortened V by 11 bases and J by 2 bases, and 28 bases separated the two germline ends. This CDR3 contains 17 residues.

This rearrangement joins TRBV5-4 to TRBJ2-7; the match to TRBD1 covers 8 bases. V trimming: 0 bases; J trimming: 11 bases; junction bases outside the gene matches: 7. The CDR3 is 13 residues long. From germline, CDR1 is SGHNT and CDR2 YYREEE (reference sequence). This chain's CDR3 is CASSLARDRYEYF. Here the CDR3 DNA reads TGTGCCAGCAGCTTGGCCCGGGACAGGTATGAGTACTTC.

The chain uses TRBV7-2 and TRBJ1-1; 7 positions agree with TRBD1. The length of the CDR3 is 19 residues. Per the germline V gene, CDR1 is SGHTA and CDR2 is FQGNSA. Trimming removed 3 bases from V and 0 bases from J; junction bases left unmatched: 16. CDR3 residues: CASSFRQGGISHLNTEAFF. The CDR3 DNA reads TGTGCCAGCAGCTTTAGACAGGGCGGGATCTCACATTTGAACACTGAAGCTTTCTTT.

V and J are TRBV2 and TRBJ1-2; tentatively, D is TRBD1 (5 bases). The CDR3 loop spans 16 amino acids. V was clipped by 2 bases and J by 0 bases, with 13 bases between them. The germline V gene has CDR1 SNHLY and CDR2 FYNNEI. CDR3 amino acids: CASSEFLQGTNYGYTF. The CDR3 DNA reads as TGTGCCAGCAGTGAATTCCTCCAGGGAACTAACTATGGCTACACCTTC.

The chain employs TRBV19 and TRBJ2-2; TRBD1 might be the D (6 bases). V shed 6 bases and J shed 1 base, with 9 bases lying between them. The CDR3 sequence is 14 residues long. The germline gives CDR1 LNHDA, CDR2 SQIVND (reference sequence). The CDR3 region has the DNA TGTGCCAGTAGAGCGACAGGGAACACCGGGGAGCTGTTTTTT. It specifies CASRATGNTGELFF.

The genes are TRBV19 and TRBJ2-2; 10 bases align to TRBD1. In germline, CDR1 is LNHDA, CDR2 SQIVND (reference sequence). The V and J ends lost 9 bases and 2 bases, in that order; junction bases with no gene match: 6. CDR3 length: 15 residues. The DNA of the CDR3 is TGTGCCAGCGCCGGGACAGGGGTTAACACCGGGGAGCTGTTTTTT. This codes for CASAGTGVNTGELFF.

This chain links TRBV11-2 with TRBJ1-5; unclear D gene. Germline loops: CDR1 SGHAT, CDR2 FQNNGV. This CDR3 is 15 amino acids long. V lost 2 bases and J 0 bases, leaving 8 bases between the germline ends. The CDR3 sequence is CASSLNGNSNQPQHF. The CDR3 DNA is TGTGCCAGCAGCTTAAACGGGAATAGCAATCAGCCCCAGCATTTT.

CDR3 residues: CASSSDRGPGTQYF. CDR3 in DNA: TGTGCCAGCAGCTCGGACAGGGGGCCTGGTACGCAGTATTTT. The chain carries TRBV7-3 and TRBJ2-3; 11 nucleotides agree with TRBD1. The germline V gene encodes CDR1 SGHTA and CDR2 FQGTGA. The trim removed 4 bases at V and 8 bases at J, leaving 5 bases unmatched. This CDR3 has 14 residues.

DNA of the CDR3: TGTGCCAGCAGCCCCGGATGGCTAGCGGCCTCCTACGAGCAGTACTTC. Residues: CASSPGWLAASYEQYF. This chain connects TRBV7-2 to TRBJ2-7; 7 bases are a match to TRBD2. After removal of 5 bases from V and 0 bases from J, the junction contained 10 bases not matched to a gene. CDR1 SGHTA and CDR2 FQGNSA come from the germline V gene. The CDR3 has 16 amino acids.

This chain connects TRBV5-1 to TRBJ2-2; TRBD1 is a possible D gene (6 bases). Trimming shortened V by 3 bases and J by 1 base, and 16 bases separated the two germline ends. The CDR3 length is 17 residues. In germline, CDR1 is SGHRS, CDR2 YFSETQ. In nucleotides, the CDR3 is TGCGCCAGCAGCTACCCCCGACAGGAGAGGAACACCGGGGAGCTGTTTTTT. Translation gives CASSYPRQERNTGELFF.

CDR3 in DNA: TGTGCCAGCAGCTTAGCGTCGGGGACAGGCACAGATACGCAGTATTTT. This translates into CASSLASGTGTDTQYF. The chain joins TRBV7-9 to TRBJ2-3; TRBD1 agrees at 7 bases. The J segment lost 1 base and the V segment lost 0 bases, leaving 4 bases of the junction unmatched. The CDR3 is 16 residues long. Germline V gene sequence: CDR1 SEHNR, CDR2 FQNEAQ (reference sequence).

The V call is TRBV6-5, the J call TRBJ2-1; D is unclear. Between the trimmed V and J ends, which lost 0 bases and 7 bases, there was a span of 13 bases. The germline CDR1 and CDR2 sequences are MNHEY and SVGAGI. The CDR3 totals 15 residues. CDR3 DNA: TGTGCCAGCAGTTACTCGGCCCCAAGAATGAATGAGCAGTTCTTC. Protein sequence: CASSYSAPRMNEQFF.

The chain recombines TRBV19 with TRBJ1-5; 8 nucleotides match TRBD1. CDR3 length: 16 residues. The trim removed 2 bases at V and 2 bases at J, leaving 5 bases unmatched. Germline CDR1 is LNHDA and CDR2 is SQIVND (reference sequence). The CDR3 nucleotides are TGTGCCAGTAGTATACCAGGGGGCGGGGGCAATCAGCCCCAGCATTTT. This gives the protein CASSIPGGGGNQPQHF.